Included here is one T cell receptor (beta chain) sequence, with context. Its antigen is currently unknown. Documented time point: persistent/refractory GD, antithyroid drugs over 5 years with positive TRAb. PBMC RNA served as the TCR library source. Patients of an endocrinology department in Xi'an, China, were included. This sample is drawn from a study of regulatory T cells in long-lasting Graves disease. Study context: The definition of persistent Graves' disease was over 5 years of antithyroid drugs with positive TSH receptor antibodies.

HTBI primers from iRepertoire and Arm-PCR of CDR3 regions yielded the TCR beta libraries. Using its own MiXCR run on the multiplex PCR reads, TCRdb lists one record per CDR3 protein. Of 700,000 or so distinct CDR3 sequences detected, about 32% appear once; the ten largest clones hold 40% to 55%. Germline CDR1 and CDR2: SGDLS and YYNGEE. The CDR3 loop spans 15 amino acids. The V and J ends lost 3 bases and 7 bases respectively, with 19 bases between them. Study results and caveats: TRBV28 was favored in persistent disease, as were TRBJ1-2 and TRBJ2-5.

This TCR was sampled from a female donor with Graves disease. The sequenced sample was peripheral blood mononuclear cells (PBMCs), obtained when the disease was refractory, from a patient treated with antithyroid drugs. The genes are TRBV9 and TRBJ1-2; D is unresolved. CDR3 region: CASSESRSLPVGYTF. The CDR3 DNA follows: TGTGCCAGCAGCGAGAGCCGAAGTTTGCCGGTTGGCTACACCTTC.